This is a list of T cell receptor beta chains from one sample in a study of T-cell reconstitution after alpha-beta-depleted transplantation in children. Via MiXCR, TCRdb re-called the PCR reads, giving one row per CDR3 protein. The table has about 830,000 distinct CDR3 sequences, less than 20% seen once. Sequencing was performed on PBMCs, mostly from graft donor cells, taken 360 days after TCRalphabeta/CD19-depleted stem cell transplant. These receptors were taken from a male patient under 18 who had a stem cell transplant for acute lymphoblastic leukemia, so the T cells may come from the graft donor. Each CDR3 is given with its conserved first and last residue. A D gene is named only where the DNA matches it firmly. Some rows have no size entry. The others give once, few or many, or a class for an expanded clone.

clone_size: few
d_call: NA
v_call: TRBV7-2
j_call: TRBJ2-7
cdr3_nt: TGTGCCAGCAGCTTACCCAGGGCTGGCTACGAGCAGTACTTC
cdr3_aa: CASSLPRAGYEQYF

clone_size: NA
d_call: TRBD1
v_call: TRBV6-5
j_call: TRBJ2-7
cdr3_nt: TGTGCCAGCAGTTATACGGGACAGGGGGCAGGCGAGCAGTACTTC
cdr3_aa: CASSYTGQGAGEQYF

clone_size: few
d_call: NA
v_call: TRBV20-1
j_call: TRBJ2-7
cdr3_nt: TGCAGTGCTAAGAAGCGGAGCCGGGGGGAGCAGTACTTC
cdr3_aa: CSAKKRSRGEQYF

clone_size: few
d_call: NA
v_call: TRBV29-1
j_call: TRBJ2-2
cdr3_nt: TGCAGCGTGGGCGGGACAGACAACACCGGGGAGCTGTTTTTT
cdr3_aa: CSVGGTDNTGELFF

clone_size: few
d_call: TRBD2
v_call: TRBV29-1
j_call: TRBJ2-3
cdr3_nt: TGCAGCGGCCAAGCGGGACCCTCCCTCGATACGCAGTATTTT
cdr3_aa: CSGQAGPSLDTQYF

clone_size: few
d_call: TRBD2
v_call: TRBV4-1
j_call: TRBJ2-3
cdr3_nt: TGCGCCAGCAGCTCGGGAAGGACTAGCGTTGGGACAGATACGCAGTATTTT
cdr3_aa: CASSSGRTSVGTDTQYF

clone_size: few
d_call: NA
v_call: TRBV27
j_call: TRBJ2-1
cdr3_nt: TGTGCCAGCGGTCTAGACTGCTACAATGAGCAGTTCTTC
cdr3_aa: CASGLDCYNEQFF

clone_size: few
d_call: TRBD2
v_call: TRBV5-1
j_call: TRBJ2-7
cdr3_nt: TGCGCCAGCAGCTCCGACTCTCTAGCGGGAGGGGGCGGCTACGAGCAGTACTTC
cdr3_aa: CASSSDSLAGGGGYEQYF

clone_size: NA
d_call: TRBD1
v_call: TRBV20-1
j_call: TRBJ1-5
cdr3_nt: TGCAGTGCCACCACAGGGGTACTGAGAAATCAGCCCCAGCATTTT
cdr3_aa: CSATTGVLRNQPQHF

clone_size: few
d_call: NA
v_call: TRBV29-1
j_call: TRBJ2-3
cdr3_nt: TGCAGCGTTGGCGGGAACACAGATACGCAGTATTTT
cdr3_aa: CSVGGNTDTQYF

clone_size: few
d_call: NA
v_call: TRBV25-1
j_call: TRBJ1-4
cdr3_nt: TGTGCCAGCAGTGAAGTGGTAGGGGCGGACGAAAAACTGTTTTTT
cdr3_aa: CASSEVVGADEKLFF

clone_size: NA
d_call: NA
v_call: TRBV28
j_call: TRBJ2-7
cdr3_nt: TGTGCCAGCTTTCCCGGAGACAGTTACTACGAGCAGTACTTC
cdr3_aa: CASFPGDSYYEQYF

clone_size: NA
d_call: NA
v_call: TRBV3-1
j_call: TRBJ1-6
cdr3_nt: TGTGCCAGCAGCCAACAGGGCCCCCTCCACTTT
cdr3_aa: CASSQQGPLHF

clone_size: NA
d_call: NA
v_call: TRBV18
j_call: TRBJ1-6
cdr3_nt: TGTGCCAGCTCACCCCTCGACAGTAATTCACCCCTCCACTTT
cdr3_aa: CASSPLDSNSPLHF

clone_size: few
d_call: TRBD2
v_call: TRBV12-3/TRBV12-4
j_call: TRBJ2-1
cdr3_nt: TGTGCCAGCAGTTTGCCGGGACTAGCGTTAGATGAGCAGTTCTTC
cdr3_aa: CASSLPGLALDEQFF

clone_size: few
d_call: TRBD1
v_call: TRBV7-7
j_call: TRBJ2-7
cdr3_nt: TGTGCCAGCAGCCCAGGGGGTTCTAGAGGGCACGAGCAGTACTTC
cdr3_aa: CASSPGGSRGHEQYF

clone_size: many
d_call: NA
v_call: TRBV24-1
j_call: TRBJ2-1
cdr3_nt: TGTGCCACCAGTGACCTGGACAGTAGTGGAGACAATGAGCAGTTCTTC
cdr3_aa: CATSDLDSSGDNEQFF

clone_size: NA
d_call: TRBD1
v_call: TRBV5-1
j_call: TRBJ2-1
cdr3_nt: TGCGCCAGCAGCCCGCGAACAGGGGCCTACAACGATGAGCAGTTCTTC
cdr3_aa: CASSPRTGAYNDEQFF

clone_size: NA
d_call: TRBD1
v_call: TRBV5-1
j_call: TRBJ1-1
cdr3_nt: TGCGCCAGCAGAACCGGGACAGGGTACACTGAAGCTTTCTTT
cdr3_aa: CASRTGTGYTEAFF

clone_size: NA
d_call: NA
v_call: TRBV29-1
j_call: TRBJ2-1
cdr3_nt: TGCAGCGTTGAGAGAACCCTCACCTACAATGAGCAGTTCTTC
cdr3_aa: CSVERTLTYNEQFF